The 30 T cell receptor beta chains given below trace back to one sample, sequenced in a study of blood T cell repertoires in COVID-19. The data were produced by immunoSEQ multiplex PCR, yet TCRdb's version contains in-frame clones alone and is incomplete. This sample has roughly 300,000 clones; about 80% occur once, and the top ten carry 7.5% to 10%. Sequencing was carried out using peripheral blood. The receptors stem from a woman aged 45 to 65 who had recovered from COVID-19.

The genes are TRBV28 and TRBJ2-1, with 9 positions matching TRBD1. V shed 6 bases, J shed 1 base, and the junction held 7 bases outside the gene matches. Germline V lookup: CDR1 MDHEN, CDR2 SYDVKM. The CDR3 consists of 16 residues. CDR3 amino acids: CASRQGAITSYNEQFF. The CDR3, as DNA: TGTGCCAGCAGACAGGGGGCAATTACGTCCTACAATGAGCAGTTCTTC. The whole variable domain, filled in from reference TRBV28 and TRBJ2-1, reads DVKVTQSSRYLVKRTGEKVFLECVQDMDHENMFWYRQDPGLGLRLIYFSYDVKMKEKGDIPEGYSVSREKKERFSLILESASTNQTSMYLCASRQGAITSYNEQFFGPGTRLTVL.

This clone showed up just once. This sequence joins TRBV5-1 and TRBJ2-5, with 7 bases fitting TRBD2. Germline V CDR1 and CDR2: SGHRS, YFSETQ. Unmatched junction bases numbered 6, after V lost 0 bases and J lost 1 base. CDR3 length: 16 amino acids. CDR3 sequence (DNA): TGCGCCAGCAGCTTGGTGGTGGGAGGGAGCCAAGAGACCCAGTACTTC. Translation: CASSLVVGGSQETQYF. Combining the CDR3 with reference TRBV5-1 and TRBJ2-5 gives the whole variable domain KAGVTQTPRYLIKTRGQQVTLSCSPISGHRSVSWYQQTPGQGLQFLFEYFSETQRNKGNFPGRFSGRQFSNSRSEMNVSTLELGDSALYLCASSLVVGGSQETQYFGPGTRLLVL.

CDR3 sequence reads: CASSSRGQGVYGYTF. In DNA form, the CDR3 reads TGTGCCAGCAGCTCCAGGGGACAGGGGGTCTATGGCTACACCTTC. The J gene is TRBJ1-2, the V gene TRBV5-4; 11 bases map to TRBD1. The germline CDR1 and CDR2 sequences are SGHNT and YYREEE (reference sequence). There are 15 residues in the CDR3. J gave up 4 bases and V 3 bases, and 5 bases lay outside the gene matches.

The chain's CDR3 is CASSQEWVAGGRTGELFF. The DNA of the CDR3 is TGCGCCAGCAGCCAAGAGTGGGTAGCGGGGGGGCGAACCGGGGAGCTGTTTTTT. The chain employs TRBV4-3 and TRBJ2-2; TRBD2 matches at 11 bases. The V segment lost 0 bases and the J segment 5 bases; nucleotides outside the gene matches: 8. The CDR3 loop spans 18 amino acids. The germline gives CDR1 LGHNA, CDR2 YSLEER.

The V call is TRBV5-8, the J call TRBJ1-6; D possibly corresponds to TRBD1 (5 bases). The germline V gene encodes CDR1 SGHTS and CDR2 YDEGEE. V was pared by 4 bases and J by 6 bases, with 8 bases between. This CDR3 contains 13 residues. CDR3 sequence reads: CASSGGGNSPLHF. CDR3 bases: TGTGCCAGCAGCGGGGGGGGTAATTCACCCCTCCACTTT.

The chain's CDR3 is CASSEAGTGGVYTIYF. Here the CDR3 DNA reads TGTGCCAGCAGTGAAGCGGGGACAGGGGGAGTTTACACCATATATTTT. The chain is built from TRBV6-1 and TRBJ1-3; TRBD1 aligns across 11 bases. This CDR3 region has 16 residues. After removal of 0 bases from V and 8 bases from J, the junction contained 6 bases not matched to a gene. Per germline, CDR1 MNHNS and CDR2 SASEGT.

V usage is TRBV28 and J usage is TRBJ2-5, with TRBD1 matching 10 bases. The germline V gene has CDR1 MDHEN and CDR2 SYDVKM. V lost 6 bases, J lost 3 bases, and 4 bases stayed unmatched. The CDR3 is 14 amino acids. In DNA, the CDR3 is TGTGCCAGCAGGGACAGGGGGTCCAAAGAGACCCAGTACTTC. This encodes CASRDRGSKETQYF.

V and J are TRBV2 and TRBJ1-6, with 8 bases matching TRBD1. The CDR3 contains 15 residues. The junction had 0 bases not matched to a gene; V was cut back by 3 bases and J by 2 bases. The germline gives CDR1 SNHLY, CDR2 FYNNEI. CDR3 DNA sequence: TGTGCCAGCAGTGAGACAGGGGCCTATAATTCACCCCTCCACTTT. Translating it yields CASSETGAYNSPLHF.

About this clone: Other DNA sequences in the sample encode the same CDR3. The chain recombines TRBV7-2 with TRBJ2-7; TRBD1 agrees at 10 bases. This CDR3 is 14 amino acids long. V shed 1 base, J shed 4 bases, and the junction held 1 base outside the gene matches. Germline CDR1 is SGHTA and CDR2 is FQGNSA. CDR3 residues: CASSLGQGAYEQYF. Here the CDR3 DNA reads TGTGCCAGCAGCTTAGGACAGGGGGCTTACGAGCAGTACTTC.

This clone turned up a few times. V usage is TRBV28 and J usage is TRBJ1-2; 10 bases agree with TRBD1. CDR3 length: 13 amino acids. Trimming took 6 bases from V and 8 from J; bases not matched to a gene: 6. Germline V lookup: CDR1 MDHEN, CDR2 SYDVKM. CDR3 sequence reads: CASRTGGSKGYTF. The DNA of the CDR3 is TGTGCCAGCAGGACAGGGGGCTCTAAAGGCTACACCTTC.

V and J are TRBV4-3 and TRBJ1-2, with D perhaps TRBD1 (5 bases). Germline assignment: CDR1 LGHNA and CDR2 YSLEER. V lost 1 base to trimming and J lost 2 bases, with 8 bases between them. The CDR3 covers 14 residues. The CDR3 DNA is TGCGCCAGCAGCCAAGGCAGACAGAACTATGGCTACACCTTC. Protein: CASSQGRQNYGYTF.

The chain employs TRBV4-3 and TRBJ2-1, with 12 bases lining up with TRBD2. The CDR3 has 15 amino acids. V trimming: 1 base; J trimming: 8 bases; junction bases outside the gene matches: 3. The germline V gene encodes CDR1 LGHNA and CDR2 YSLEER. This CDR3 is CASSQGLAGAYEQFF. CDR3 sequence (DNA): TGCGCCAGCAGCCAAGGACTAGCGGGAGCGTATGAGCAGTTCTTC.

The chain joins TRBV6-4 to TRBJ2-1; 8 positions match TRBD2. The CDR3 is 18 residues long. V lost 2 bases and J lost 0; bases outside the gene matches: 9. Per germline, CDR1 MRHNA and CDR2 SNTAGT. The CDR3 loop reads CASSDPGGGRSSYNEQFF. The CDR3 DNA reads as TGTGCCAGCAGTGACCCCGGGGGGGGACGGAGCTCCTACAATGAGCAGTTCTTC.

This chain uses TRBV30 with TRBJ2-1, with 16 bases lining up with TRBD2. Per the germline V gene, CDR1 is GTSNPN and CDR2 is SVGIG (reference sequence). The CDR3 covers 15 residues. The J segment lost 14 bases and the V segment lost 5 bases, leaving 12 bases of the junction unmatched. This CDR3 is CAWENKGLAGGREFF. The CDR3 DNA is TGTGCCTGGGAAAACAAGGGACTAGCGGGGGGGCGTGAGTTCTTC.

The gene calls are TRBV6-6 and TRBJ2-3; 7 nucleotides align to TRBD2. Per the germline V gene, CDR1 is MNHNY and CDR2 is SVGAGI (reference sequence). V gave up 5 bases and J gave up 5 bases; unmatched junction bases: 10. CDR3 length: 15 residues. The CDR3 DNA reads as TGTGCCAGCAGTGCTTCGGCGGGAGCTGTAGATACGCAGTATTTT. Protein: CASSASAGAVDTQYF.

The rearrangement joins TRBV12-5 to TRBJ1-6; D unresolved. Trimming took off 5 bases at V and 7 bases at J, with 12 bases between the two ends. Germline V gene sequence: CDR1 LGHNT, CDR2 FRNRAP. The CDR3 covers 14 residues. The CDR3 DNA reads as TGTGCTAGTGGTATGGACTCGTCCAATTCACCCCTCCACTTT. This gives the protein CASGMDSSNSPLHF.

The gene calls are TRBV28 and TRBJ1-2, with D maybe TRBD1 (6 bases). The CDR3 length is 12 residues. The V end lost 3 bases, the J end lost 11 bases, and 13 bases lay between the germline ends. Germline V CDR1 and CDR2: MDHEN, SYDVKM. The CDR3 DNA is TGTGCCAGCAGTTTTGGACAGAAAAAATACACCTTC. Its translation is CASSFGQKKYTF.

The chain uses TRBV28 and TRBJ2-2; 11 nucleotides line up with TRBD1. Germline loops: CDR1 MDHEN, CDR2 SYDVKM. The CDR3 length is 17 residues. Losses at the gene ends were 8 bases for V and 4 bases for J; bases not matched to a gene: 12. The CDR3 DNA follows: TGTGCCAGCGGGGGACAGGGGGTCCCTACGAGCACCGGGGAGCTGTTTTTT. Amino acids: CASGGQGVPTSTGELFF.

This CDR3 is CASSLGLAGRTNTDTQYF. The DNA for the CDR3 is TGTGCCAGCAGCTTAGGTCTAGCCGGGAGAACGAACACAGATACGCAGTATTTT. The chain links TRBV11-3 to TRBJ2-3; possibly TRBD2 for D (6 bases). V lost 1 base and J lost 2, with 19 bases in between. The length of the CDR3 is 18 residues. CDR1 and CDR2 (germline): SGHNT, YENEEA.

This chain joins TRBV7-2 and TRBJ2-1; 7 positions agree with TRBD1. From germline, CDR1 is SGHTA and CDR2 FQGNSA. V trimming: 0 bases; J trimming: 4 bases; junction bases outside the gene matches: 9. The CDR3 length is 17 residues. The CDR3 sequence: CASSLALLGGNYNEQFF. CDR3 in DNA: TGTGCCAGCAGCTTAGCGCTATTAGGGGGCAATTACAATGAGCAGTTCTTC. Complete variable domain (other parts from reference TRBV7-2 and TRBJ2-1): GAGVSQSPSNKVTEKGKDVELRCDPISGHTALYWYRQSLGQGLEFLIYFQGNSAPDKSGLPSDRFSAERTGGSVSTLTIQRTQQEDSAVYLCASSLALLGGNYNEQFFGPGTRLTVL.

This clone was detected only once. The V call is TRBV11-2, the J call TRBJ2-7; D may be TRBD2 (6 bases). Trimming cost V 1 base and J 3 bases, with 13 bases left between them. CDR3 length: 15 amino acids. Per the germline V gene, CDR1 is SGHAT and CDR2 is FQNNGV. CDR3 loop: CASSLGRATLYEQYF. The CDR3 DNA reads as TGTGCCAGCAGCTTAGGGAGGGCGACGCTCTACGAGCAGTACTTC.

The chain combines TRBV24-1 with TRBJ2-2; 8 nucleotides match TRBD1. V was clipped by 0 bases and J by 1 base; unmatched bases: 6. The CDR3 has 18 amino acids. CDR1 KGHDR and CDR2 SFDVKD come from the germline V gene. The chain's CDR3 is CATSDLKAGGGNTGELFF. The CDR3 DNA reads TGTGCCACCAGTGATTTGAAGGCAGGGGGCGGGAACACCGGGGAGCTGTTTTTT.

DNA of the CDR3: TGCGCCAGCAACCCTTTAGCGGGAGGGATCCACGAGCAGTACTTC. Protein sequence: CASNPLAGGIHEQYF. This chain joins TRBV5-1 and TRBJ2-7; 11 nucleotides agree with TRBD2. J gave up 5 bases and V 6 bases, and 10 bases lay outside the gene matches. The V gene's germline CDR1 is SGHRS and CDR2 YFSETQ. This CDR3 is 15 amino acids long.

The V and J genes are TRBV20-1 and TRBJ2-6, with TRBD1 as a possible D gene (5 bases). This CDR3 is built from 19 residues. V lost 3 bases, J lost 0 bases, and 21 bases lay in between. Germline CDR1 is DFQATT and CDR2 is SNEGSKA (reference sequence). This chain's CDR3 is CSASGFTGFDSSGANVLTF. CDR3 sequence (DNA): TGCAGTGCTAGTGGCTTTACAGGATTCGATAGCTCTGGGGCCAACGTCCTGACTTTC.

V is TRBV5-1 and J is TRBJ2-1, with 10 bases lining up with TRBD1. The V gene end was trimmed by 5 bases and the J gene end by 4 bases; junction bases not matched to a gene: 3. Germline V gives CDR1 SGHRS, CDR2 YFSETQ. The CDR3 has 14 amino acids. CDR3 sequence (DNA): TGCGCCAGCAGACGGGACAGGGGTTACAATGAGCAGTTCTTC. Protein: CASRRDRGYNEQFF.

For this clone: Other nucleotide sequences from this sample produce the same CDR3. The chain links TRBV7-2 to TRBJ2-7; 13 bases agree with TRBD2. The CDR3 consists of 14 residues. The germline V gene has CDR1 SGHTA and CDR2 FQGNSA. V lost 4 bases and J lost 4; bases outside the gene matches: 1. For the CDR3, the DNA is TGTGCCAGCAGCTCGGGACTAGCGGGGTACGAGCAGTACTTC. Translated, it gives CASSSGLAGYEQYF. Supplemented by reference TRBV7-2 and TRBJ2-7, the full variable domain reads GAGVSQSPSNKVTEKGKDVELRCDPISGHTALYWYRQSLGQGLEFLIYFQGNSAPDKSGLPSDRFSAERTGGSVSTLTIQRTQQEDSAVYLCASSSGLAGYEQYFGPGTRLTVT.

The J gene is TRBJ2-6, the V gene TRBV11-3; D is possibly TRBD1 (5 bases). The CDR3 has 16 amino acids. Per germline, CDR1 SGHNT and CDR2 YENEEA. Trimming removed 4 bases at V and 4 bases at J, with 14 bases between. CDR3 coding DNA: TGTGCCAGCAGCTCCAAGGGGCGTCGAGGGGCCAACGTCCTGACTTTC. This codes for CASSSKGRRGANVLTF.

The V call is TRBV7-8, the J call TRBJ1-6; tentatively, D is TRBD1 (6 bases). V was clipped by 5 bases and J by 16 bases, with 15 bases between them. Germline V gene data show CDR1 as SGHVS and CDR2 as FQNEAQ. CDR3 length equals 12 residues. This CDR3 is CASSPTDRPLHF. The CDR3 DNA reads TGTGCCAGCAGCCCGACCGACAGGCCGCTCCACTTT.

This chain joins TRBV6-2 or TRBV6-3 and TRBJ2-5, with 9 bases identical to TRBD2. CDR3 length: 16 amino acids. V shed 2 bases and J 3 bases; nucleotides not matched to a gene: 7. Germline V gives CDR1 MNHEY, CDR2 SVGEGT. CDR3 in amino acids: CASSYMAGGAEETQYF. The CDR3 nucleotides read TGTGCCAGCAGTTACATGGCGGGAGGGGCCGAAGAGACCCAGTACTTC.

The chain employs TRBV4-3 and TRBJ2-3; D possibly corresponds to TRBD2 (5 bases). This CDR3 has 15 residues. Trimming left V 1 base short and J 4 bases short, with 12 bases between. The germline V gene has CDR1 LGHNA and CDR2 YSLEER. In DNA form, the CDR3 reads TGCGCCAGCAGCCAAGTCGTGGGAGCGGCAGATACGCAGTATTTT. Translation: CASSQVVGAADTQYF.